Below, 19 T cell receptor beta chains from the same sample are listed, as sequenced in a study of beta chain features in type 1 diabetes. These receptors' antigens are unknown. General study points: Among all four CD4+ subsets, Type 1 diabetes patients had TCRB CDR3s that were moderately but significantly shorter.

As every portion of the isolated RNA was reverse transcribed, the sequencing read expressed TCRB transcripts. The data were produced by immunoSEQ multiplex PCR, yet TCRdb's version contains in-frame clones alone and is incomplete. The sample lists some 350,000 clones, about 13% occurring once. The sample consisted of naive CD4+ T cells from blood. The receptors derive from a young woman with type 1 diabetes.

Comments on this clone: A junction boundary mismatches the germline segment, possibly from a read error. The chain links TRBV19 to TRBJ1-1; 7 nucleotides match TRBD1. Germline V gene lookup returns CDR1 LNHDA and CDR2 SQIVND (reference sequence). The CDR3 has 13 residues. The CDR3 here is CASRRGPNTEAFF. The CDR3 nucleotides read TGTGCTAGTAGAAGGGGGCCGAACACTGAAGCTTTCTTT. Complete variable domain (other parts from reference TRBV19 and TRBJ1-1): DGGITQSPKYLFRKEGQNVTLSCEQNLNHDAMYWYRQDPGQGLRLIYYSQIVNDFQKGDIAEGYSVSREKKESFPLTVTSAQKNPTAFYLCASRRGPNTEAFFGQGTRLTVV.

This clone came up a few times. This chain links TRBV7-9 with TRBJ2-7; tentatively, D is TRBD1 (6 bases). This CDR3 is 11 amino acids long. Germline V CDR1 and CDR2: SEHNR, FQNEAQ (reference sequence). Trimming left V 5 bases short and J 9 bases short, with 11 bases between. The CDR3, as DNA: TGTGCCAGCAGCCCAGGGGTCGGGCAGTACGTC. This codes for CASSPGVGQYV.

This clone has just a few counts. The genes are TRBV5-1 and TRBJ2-2; 9 positions agree with TRBD2. CDR1 SGHRS and CDR2 YFSETQ come from the germline V gene. Trimming took 2 bases from V and 6 from J; bases not matched to a gene: 2. CDR3 length: 14 residues. The CDR3 DNA sequence: TGCGCCAGCAGCTTCAGCGGGAGGCCCGGGGAGCTGTTTTTT. Translated, it gives CASSFSGRPGELFF.

This clone appeared a few times. The chain uses TRBV6-5 and TRBJ1-2, with D unclear. The CDR3 runs 13 residues. V lost 2 bases, J lost 2 bases, and 6 bases lay in between. Germline-derived CDR1 and CDR2 are MNHEY and SVGAGI. The CDR3 nucleotides are TGTGCCAGCAGTTACGTGAGGAACTATGGCTACACCTTC. This codes for CASSYVRNYGYTF.

The chain uses TRBV5-1 and TRBJ2-7; 7 nucleotides match TRBD1. V was pared by 4 bases and J by 2 bases, with 12 bases of the junction left unmatched. The germline CDR1 and CDR2 sequences are SGHRS and YFSETQ. The CDR3 is 16 residues long. Here the CDR3 DNA reads TGCGCCAGCAGCCTGGGTGGCAGGGGGAACGCCTACGAGCAGTACGTC. Protein product: CASSLGGRGNAYEQYV.

The J gene is TRBJ1-2, the V gene TRBV2, with a weak D call TRBD1 (6 bases). The CDR3 has 13 amino acids. Germline CDR1 reads SNHLY; CDR2 reads FYNNEI. Trimming took 6 bases from V and 0 from J, leaving 8 bases between them. In DNA, the CDR3 is TGTGCCAGCAGAGGGGGGGCTAACTATGGCTACACCTTC. Protein product: CASRGGANYGYTF.

The gene calls are TRBV18 and TRBJ2-3; 8 bases are shared with TRBD2. With 3 bases clipped from V and 7 bases from J, the junction kept 6 bases outside the gene matches. Germline values: CDR1 KGHSH, CDR2 LQKENI. CDR3 size: 14 residues. Here the CDR3 DNA reads TGTGCCAGCTCACCCCCGCTAGCGGGCAATACGCAGTATTTT. This encodes CASSPPLAGNTQYF.

The V and J genes are TRBV7-2 and TRBJ1-4, with 8 bases fitting TRBD1. The CDR3 covers 15 residues. Looked up from germline, CDR1 is SGHTA and CDR2 is FQGNSA. V lost 5 bases to trimming and J lost 7 bases; unmatched junction nucleotides: 9. The CDR3 DNA sequence: TGTGCCAGCAGCCTCGACAGGGGTGGAGGTGAAAAACTGTTTTTT. This encodes CASSLDRGGGEKLFF.

This clone has just a few counts. This chain uses TRBV2 with TRBJ2-4; 8 positions agree with TRBD2. This CDR3 is built from 14 residues. Trimming took 4 bases from V and 10 from J; bases not matched to a gene: 9. Germline V gene data show CDR1 as SNHLY and CDR2 as FYNNEI. CDR3 sequence (DNA): TGTGCCAGCAGTGTGGCAACTAGCGGCTTTATTCAGTACTTC. The encoded protein is CASSVATSGFIQYF.

This clone was counted a few times. The rearrangement joins TRBV5-6 to TRBJ2-5; 13 bases are shared with TRBD2. The CDR3 is made up of 16 amino acids. V shed 3 bases, J shed 7 bases, and the junction held 9 bases outside the gene matches. From germline, CDR1 is SGHDT and CDR2 YYEEEE. The DNA of the CDR3 is TGTGCCAGCAGCTCGCCCGGACTAGCGGGAGTGGGGACCCAGTACTTC. Amino acids: CASSSPGLAGVGTQYF.

This clone showed up just a few times. V usage is TRBV7-3 and J usage is TRBJ1-5; D remains ambiguous. The CDR3 length is 13 residues. Trimming stripped 2 bases from V and 7 bases from J, with 9 bases between. CDR1 is SGHTA, CDR2 FQGTGA, per germline. CDR3 loop: CASSLERGQPQHF. CDR3 DNA sequence: TGTGCCAGCAGCTTAGAGAGAGGGCAGCCCCAGCATTTT.

The J gene is TRBJ2-7, the V gene TRBV4-1; 10 bases are a match to TRBD2. Germline V gene sequence: CDR1 MGHRA, CDR2 YSYEKL. This CDR3 has 18 amino acids. Trimming removed 0 bases from V and 6 bases from J; junction bases left unmatched: 14. CDR3 sequence reads: CASSQDSGLAETSGEQYF. CDR3 coding DNA: TGCGCCAGCAGCCAAGATTCAGGACTAGCGGAGACGTCGGGCGAGCAGTACTTC.

V usage is TRBV19 and J usage is TRBJ2-7; TRBD1 might be the D (6 bases). V gave up 3 bases and J gave up 3 bases, with 12 bases separating them. In germline, CDR1 is LNHDA, CDR2 SQIVND (reference sequence). The CDR3 consists of 14 residues. For the CDR3, the DNA is TGTGCCAGTAGTATTTGGCCAGGGGTCTACGAGCAGTACTTC. Translating it yields CASSIWPGVYEQYF.

In its sample, this clone was seen a few times. The gene calls are TRBV4-2 and TRBJ2-7; 7 nucleotides align to TRBD2. The V gene's germline CDR1 is LGHNA and CDR2 YNFKEQ. CDR3 length: 16 amino acids. Unmatched junction bases numbered 8, after V lost 1 base and J lost 2 bases. DNA of the CDR3: TGTGCCAGCAGCCAAGCAGCGGGCGGGAGAACCTACGAGCAGTACTTC. This sequence encodes CASSQAAGGRTYEQYF.

The genes are TRBV5-1 and TRBJ2-1, with a weak D call TRBD1 (6 bases). This CDR3 is built from 14 residues. Trimming stripped 4 bases from V and 6 bases from J, with 14 bases between. Germline V CDR1 and CDR2: SGHRS, YFSETQ. This CDR3 is CASSGQPGTNEQFF. The DNA of the CDR3 is TGCGCCAGCAGCGGACAGCCCGGTACCAATGAGCAGTTCTTC.

The chain joins TRBV5-1 to TRBJ1-2; 7 bases align to TRBD1. The germline V gene has CDR1 SGHRS and CDR2 YFSETQ. The CDR3 has 12 amino acids. V lost 4 bases, J lost 10 bases, and 7 bases stayed unmatched. The CDR3 bases are TGCGCCAGCAGCCTGACAGGGACAAACTACACCTTC. Its translation is CASSLTGTNYTF. The variable domain in full, completed from reference TRBV5-1 and TRBJ1-2, reads KAGVTQTPRYLIKTRGQQVTLSCSPISGHRSVSWYQQTPGQGLQFLFEYFSETQRNKGNFPGRFSGRQFSNSRSEMNVSTLELGDSALYLCASSLTGTNYTFGSGTRLTVV.

V gene TRBV21-1 combines with J gene TRBJ1-2; the DNA was not used to check the table's D call, TRBD1. TRBV21-1 is a known pseudogene. The CDR3 extends over 15 amino acids. CDR3 sequence (DNA): TGTGCCAGCAGCAATTCTTGCAGGGGCAACTATGGCTACACCTTC. Protein sequence: CASSNSCRGNYGYTF.

This clone appeared a few times. The chain joins TRBV4-1 to TRBJ2-1, with 8 bases lining up with TRBD2. V shed 2 bases, J shed 2 bases, and the junction held 8 bases outside the gene matches. CDR3 size: 17 residues. CDR1 and CDR2 (germline): MGHRA, YSYEKL. CDR3 bases: TGCGCCAGCAGCCAACCTTTAGCGGGACCTCCCTACAATGAGCAGTTCTTC. Residues: CASSQPLAGPPYNEQFF.

The gene calls are TRBV30 and TRBJ2-1; 8 nucleotides line up with TRBD1. J gave up 10 bases and V 1 base, and 12 bases lay outside the gene matches. The length of the CDR3 is 15 residues. Germline V gene lookup returns CDR1 GTSNPN and CDR2 SVGIG (reference sequence). The DNA for the CDR3 is TGTGCCTGGAGTGCAAGGGACAGGAGGGACGGGGAGCAGTTCTTC. Translating gives CAWSARDRRDGEQFF.